This T cell receptor beta chain was recovered during a study of T cells in Graves' hyperthyroidism and ophthalmopathy. The source of the PBMCs was over 8.5 ml of fresh peripheral blood. CDR3 length: 15 residues. Losses at the gene ends were 1 base for V and 5 bases for J; bases not matched to a gene: 6. Looked up from germline, CDR1 is KGHDR and CDR2 is SFDVKD. Regions amplified from RNA transcripts were the TCR beta CDR3 regions. First-round RT-PCR with HTBI primers amplified the TCR CDR3 region. TCRdb called the multiplex PCR reads again in MiXCR, with one record for every CDR3 protein. The top ten hold 9.2% of the sample, which has about 360,000 distinct CDR3 sequences, 13% seen once. This clonotype was seen a few times.

The clonotype was recovered from a young woman with Graves' hyperthyroidism. The V and J genes are TRBV24-1 and TRBJ2-5; TRBD2 matches 7 bases. Sequenced input: blood. CDR3 bases: TGTGCCACCAGTGATTTCGGGGGGACCTGGGAGACCCAGTACTTC. Translating gives CATSDFGGTWETQYF.